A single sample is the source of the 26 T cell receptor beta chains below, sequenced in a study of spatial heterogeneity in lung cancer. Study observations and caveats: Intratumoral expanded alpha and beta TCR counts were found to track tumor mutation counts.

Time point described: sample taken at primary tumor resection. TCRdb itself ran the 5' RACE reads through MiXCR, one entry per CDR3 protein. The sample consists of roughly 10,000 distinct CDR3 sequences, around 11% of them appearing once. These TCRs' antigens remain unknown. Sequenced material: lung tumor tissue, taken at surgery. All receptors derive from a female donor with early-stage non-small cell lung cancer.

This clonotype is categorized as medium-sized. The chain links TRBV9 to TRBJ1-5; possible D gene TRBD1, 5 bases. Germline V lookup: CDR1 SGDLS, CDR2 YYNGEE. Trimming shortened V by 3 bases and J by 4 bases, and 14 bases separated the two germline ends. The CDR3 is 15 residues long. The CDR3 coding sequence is TGTGCCAGCAGCGGGCGGGAAGGGGCAAATCAGCCCCAGCATTTT. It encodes CASSGREGANQPQHF.

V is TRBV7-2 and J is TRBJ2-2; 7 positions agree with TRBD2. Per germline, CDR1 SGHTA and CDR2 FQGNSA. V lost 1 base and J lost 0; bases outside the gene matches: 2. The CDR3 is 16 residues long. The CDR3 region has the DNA TGTGCCAGCAGCTTAGGCGGGAGAGCGAACACCGGGGAGCTGTTTTTT. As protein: CASSLGGRANTGELFF.

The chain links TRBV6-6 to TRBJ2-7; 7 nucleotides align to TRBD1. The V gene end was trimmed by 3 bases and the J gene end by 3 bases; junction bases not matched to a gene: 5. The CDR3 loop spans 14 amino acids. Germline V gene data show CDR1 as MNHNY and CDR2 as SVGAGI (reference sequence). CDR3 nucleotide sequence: TGTGCCAGCAGTTATGGACAGGCGGTCTACGAGCAGTACTTC. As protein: CASSYGQAVYEQYF.

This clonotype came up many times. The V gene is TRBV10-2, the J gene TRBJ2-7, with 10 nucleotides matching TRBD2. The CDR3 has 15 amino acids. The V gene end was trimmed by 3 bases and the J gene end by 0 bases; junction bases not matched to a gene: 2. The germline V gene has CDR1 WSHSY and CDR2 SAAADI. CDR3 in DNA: TGCGCCAGCAGTGAAAGGACTAGCGGCTCCTACGAGCAGTACTTC. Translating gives CASSERTSGSYEQYF.

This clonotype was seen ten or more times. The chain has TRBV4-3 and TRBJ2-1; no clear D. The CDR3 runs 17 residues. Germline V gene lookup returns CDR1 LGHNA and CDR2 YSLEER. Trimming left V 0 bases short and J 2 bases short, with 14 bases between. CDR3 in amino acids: CASSQDEARPTYNEQFF. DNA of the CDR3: TGCGCCAGCAGCCAAGATGAGGCAAGGCCGACCTACAATGAGCAGTTCTTC.

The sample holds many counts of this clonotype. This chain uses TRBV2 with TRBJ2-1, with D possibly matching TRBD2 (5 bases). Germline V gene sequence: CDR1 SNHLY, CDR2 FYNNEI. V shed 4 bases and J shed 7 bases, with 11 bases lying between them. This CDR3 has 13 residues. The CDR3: CASSGRAENEQFF. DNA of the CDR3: TGTGCCAGCAGTGGGCGGGCTGAAAATGAGCAGTTCTTC.

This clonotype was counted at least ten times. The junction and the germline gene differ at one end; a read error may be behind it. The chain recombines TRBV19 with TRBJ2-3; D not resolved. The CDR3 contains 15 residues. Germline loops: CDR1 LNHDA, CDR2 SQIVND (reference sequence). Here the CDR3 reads CASSLDTRSTDTQYF. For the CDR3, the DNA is TGTGCCAGTAGTTTAGATACGCGGAGCACAGATACGCAGTATTTT.

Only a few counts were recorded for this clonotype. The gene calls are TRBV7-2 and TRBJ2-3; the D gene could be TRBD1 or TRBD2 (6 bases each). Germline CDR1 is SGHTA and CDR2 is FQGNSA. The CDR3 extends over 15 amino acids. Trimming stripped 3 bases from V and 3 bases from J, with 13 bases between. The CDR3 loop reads CASSFSTGRTDTQYF. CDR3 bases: TGTGCCAGCAGCTTCAGCACAGGGAGGACAGATACGCAGTATTTT.

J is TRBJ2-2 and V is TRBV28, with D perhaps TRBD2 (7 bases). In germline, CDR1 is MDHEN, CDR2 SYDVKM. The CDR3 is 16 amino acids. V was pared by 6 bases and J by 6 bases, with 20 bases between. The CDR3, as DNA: TGTGCCAGCAGGGATGGGGGGGCGGATGACTCCGGGGAGCTGTTTTTT. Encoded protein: CASRDGGADDSGELFF.

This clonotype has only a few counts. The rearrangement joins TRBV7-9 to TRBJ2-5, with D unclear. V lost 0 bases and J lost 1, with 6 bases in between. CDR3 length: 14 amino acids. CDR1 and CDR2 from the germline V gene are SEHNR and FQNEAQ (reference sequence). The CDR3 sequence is CASSLASFQETQYF. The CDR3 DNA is TGTGCCAGCAGCTTAGCGAGCTTCCAAGAGACCCAGTACTTC.

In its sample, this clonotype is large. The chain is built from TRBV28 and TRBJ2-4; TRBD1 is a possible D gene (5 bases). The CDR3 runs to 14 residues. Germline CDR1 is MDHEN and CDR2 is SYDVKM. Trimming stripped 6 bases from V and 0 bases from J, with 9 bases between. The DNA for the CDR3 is TGTGCCAGCAGGGACACGGGAGCCAAAAACATTCAGTACTTC. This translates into CASRDTGAKNIQYF.

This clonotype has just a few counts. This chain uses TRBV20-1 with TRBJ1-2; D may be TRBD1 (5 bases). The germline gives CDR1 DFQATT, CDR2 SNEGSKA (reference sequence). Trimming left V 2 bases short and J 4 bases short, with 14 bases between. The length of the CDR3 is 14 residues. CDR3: CSARLGDRPYGYTF. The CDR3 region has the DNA TGCAGTGCTAGACTGGGGGACCGGCCCTATGGCTACACCTTC.

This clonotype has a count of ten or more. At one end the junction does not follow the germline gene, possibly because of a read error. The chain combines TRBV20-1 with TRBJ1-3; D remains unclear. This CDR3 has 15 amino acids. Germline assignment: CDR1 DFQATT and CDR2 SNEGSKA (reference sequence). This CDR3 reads CSATPAGPSENTIYF. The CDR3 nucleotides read TGCAGTGCTACCCCGGCGGGTCCCTCTGAAAACACCATATATTTT.

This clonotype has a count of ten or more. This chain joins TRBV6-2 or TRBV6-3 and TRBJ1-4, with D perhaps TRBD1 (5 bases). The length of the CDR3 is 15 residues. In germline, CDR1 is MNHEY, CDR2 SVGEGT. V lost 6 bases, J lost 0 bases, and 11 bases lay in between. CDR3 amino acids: CASSPDSSTNEKLFF. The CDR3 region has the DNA TGTGCCAGCAGCCCCGACAGCTCAACTAATGAAAAACTGTTTTTT.

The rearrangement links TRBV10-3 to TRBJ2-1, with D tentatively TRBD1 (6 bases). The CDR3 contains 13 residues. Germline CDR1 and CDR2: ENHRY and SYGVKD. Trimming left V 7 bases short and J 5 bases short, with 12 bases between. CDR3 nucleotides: TGTGCCATCAAACAGGGCCCGGACAATGAGCAGTTCTTC. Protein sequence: CAIKQGPDNEQFF.

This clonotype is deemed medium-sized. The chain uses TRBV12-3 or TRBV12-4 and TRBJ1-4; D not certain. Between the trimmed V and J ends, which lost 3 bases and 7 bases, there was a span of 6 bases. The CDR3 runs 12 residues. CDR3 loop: CASSFETEKLFF. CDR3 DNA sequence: TGTGCCAGCAGTTTCGAGACTGAAAAACTGTTTTTT.

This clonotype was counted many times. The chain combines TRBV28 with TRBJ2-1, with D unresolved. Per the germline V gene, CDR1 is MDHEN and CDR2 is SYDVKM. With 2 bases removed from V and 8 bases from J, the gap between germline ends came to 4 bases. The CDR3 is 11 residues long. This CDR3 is CASSLGYEQFF. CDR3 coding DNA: TGTGCCAGCAGTTTAGGGTATGAGCAGTTCTTC.

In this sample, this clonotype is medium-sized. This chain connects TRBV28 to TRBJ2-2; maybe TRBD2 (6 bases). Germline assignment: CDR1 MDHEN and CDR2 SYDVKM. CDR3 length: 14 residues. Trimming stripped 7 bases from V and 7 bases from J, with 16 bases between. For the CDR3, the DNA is TGTGCCAGCACCCCGCCGGAGGGCTTCGGGGAGCTGTTTTTT. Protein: CASTPPEGFGELFF.

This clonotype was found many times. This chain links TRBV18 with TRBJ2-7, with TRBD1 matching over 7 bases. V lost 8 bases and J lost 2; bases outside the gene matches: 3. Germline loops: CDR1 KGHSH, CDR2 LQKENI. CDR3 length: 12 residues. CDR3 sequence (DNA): TGTGCCAGCGGGACAGTACCCTACGAGCAGTACTTC. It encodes CASGTVPYEQYF.

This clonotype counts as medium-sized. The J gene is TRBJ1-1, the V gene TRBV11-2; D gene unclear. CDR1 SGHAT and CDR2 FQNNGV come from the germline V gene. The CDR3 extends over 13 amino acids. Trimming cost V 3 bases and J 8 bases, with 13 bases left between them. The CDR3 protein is CASSFDYFSEAFF. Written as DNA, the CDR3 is TGTGCCAGCAGCTTTGATTACTTCAGCGAAGCTTTCTTT. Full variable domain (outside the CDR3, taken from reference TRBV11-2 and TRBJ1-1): EAGVAQSPRYKIIEKRQSVAFWCNPISGHATLYWYQQILGQGPKLLIQFQNNGVVDDSQLPKDRFSAERLKGVDSTLKIQPAKLEDSAVYLCASSFDYFSEAFFGQGTRLTVV.

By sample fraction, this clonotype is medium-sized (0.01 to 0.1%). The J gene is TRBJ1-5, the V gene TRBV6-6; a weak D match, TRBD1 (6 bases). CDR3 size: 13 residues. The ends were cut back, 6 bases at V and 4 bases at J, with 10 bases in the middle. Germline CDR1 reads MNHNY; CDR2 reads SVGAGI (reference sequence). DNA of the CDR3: TGTGCCAGCAGCACAGGGATAAATCAGCCCCAGCATTTT. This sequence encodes CASSTGINQPQHF.

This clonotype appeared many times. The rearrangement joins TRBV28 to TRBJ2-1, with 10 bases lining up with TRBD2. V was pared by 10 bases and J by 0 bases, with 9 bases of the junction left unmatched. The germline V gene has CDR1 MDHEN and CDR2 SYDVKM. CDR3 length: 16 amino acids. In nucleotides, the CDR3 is TGTGCCACCCTACGACTAGCGGGCTTCTCCTACAATGAGCAGTTCTTC. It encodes CATLRLAGFSYNEQFF.

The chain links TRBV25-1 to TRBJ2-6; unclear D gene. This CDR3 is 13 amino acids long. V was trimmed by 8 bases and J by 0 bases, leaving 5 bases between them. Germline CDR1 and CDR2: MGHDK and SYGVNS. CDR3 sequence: CASQLSGANVLTF. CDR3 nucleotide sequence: TGTGCCAGCCAACTCTCTGGGGCCAACGTCCTGACTTTC.

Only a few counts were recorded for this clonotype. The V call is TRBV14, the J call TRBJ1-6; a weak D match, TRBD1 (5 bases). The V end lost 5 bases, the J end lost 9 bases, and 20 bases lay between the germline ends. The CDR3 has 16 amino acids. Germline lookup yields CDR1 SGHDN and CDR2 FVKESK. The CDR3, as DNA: TGTGCCAGCAGCTTAGGGGCCCCACGACGCGGTTCACCCCTCCACTTT. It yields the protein CASSLGAPRRGSPLHF.

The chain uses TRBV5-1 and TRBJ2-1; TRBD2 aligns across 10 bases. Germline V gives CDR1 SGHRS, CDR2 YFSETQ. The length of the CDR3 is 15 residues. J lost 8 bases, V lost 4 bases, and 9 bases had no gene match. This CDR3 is CASSPPSGSTDEQFF. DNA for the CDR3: TGCGCCAGCAGCCCCCCTAGCGGGAGCACGGATGAGCAGTTCTTC.

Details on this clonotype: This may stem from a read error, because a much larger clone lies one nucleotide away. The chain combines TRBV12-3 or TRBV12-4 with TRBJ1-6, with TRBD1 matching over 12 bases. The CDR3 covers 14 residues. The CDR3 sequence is CVSSRDRGLSPLHF. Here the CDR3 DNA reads TGTGTCAGCAGTCGGGACAGGGGGCTTTCACCCCTCCACTTT.